This passage covers 3 T cell receptor beta chains from one sample sequenced in a study of identical twins. MiXCR, run by TCRdb on the 5' RACE reads, gives a single entry per CDR3 protein. The repertoire holds 450,000 or so distinct CDR3 sequences, with 20% to 30% as singletons. This sample was shared with a second study, whose subject was T cells expressing NK-cell markers.

The sample was CD4+ T cells sorted from blood. Every receptor here comes from a woman aged 18-29 years in good health.

This clonotype was detected only a few times. This chain joins TRBV20-1 and TRBJ2-3; D unclear. The CDR3 runs 13 residues. CDR1 and CDR2 (germline): DFQATT, SNEGSKA (reference sequence). V lost 4 bases, J lost 4 bases, and 12 bases lay in between. CDR3 in DNA: TGCAGTGCTACGACACCCCCTTCAGATACGCAGTATTTT. Its protein is CSATTPPSDTQYF.

The rearrangement uses TRBV12-3 or TRBV12-4 and TRBJ2-1, with TRBD2 matching 7 bases. The CDR3 spans 15 residues. The trim removed 3 bases at V and 4 bases at J, leaving 6 bases unmatched. The CDR3 reads CASSFVLAVYNEQFF. CDR3 DNA sequence: TGTGCCAGCAGTTTTGTTCTAGCGGTTTACAATGAGCAGTTCTTC.

This clonotype has a handful of counts. V gene TRBV3-1 combines with J gene TRBJ2-2; D may correspond to TRBD1 or TRBD2 (5 bases each). V lost 8 bases and J 6 bases, leaving 16 bases between the germline ends. CDR1 and CDR2 from the germline V gene are LGHDT and YNNKEL (reference sequence). The CDR3 extends over 14 amino acids. DNA for the CDR3: TGTGCCAGCGGTAGAATGGGGGAAGCCGGGGAGCTGTTTTTT. It encodes CASGRMGEAGELFF. Complete variable domain (other parts from reference TRBV3-1 and TRBJ2-2): DTAVSQTPKYLVTQMGNDKSIKCEQNLGHDTMYWYKQDSKKFLKIMFSYNNKELIINETVPNRFSPKSPDKAHLNLHINSLELGDSAVYFCASGRMGEAGELFFGEGSRLTVL.